The sequence of this TCR beta chain was determined in a study of T cell responses to AZD1222 COVID-19 vaccine. The data were produced by immunoSEQ multiplex PCR, yet TCRdb's version contains in-frame clones alone and is incomplete. The repertoire includes about 120,000 clones, around nine tenths of them detected once, and approximately 8.4% sits in the top ten. CDR1 and CDR2 (germline): MDHEN, SYDVKM. V dropped 6 bases and J dropped 0 bases, with 9 bases sitting between them. The CDR3 totals 13 residues. J is TRBJ2-7 and V is TRBV28; TRBD1 might be the D (5 bases). The sample was peripheral blood, taken on day 0 of AZD1222 vaccination. The clonotype comes from an adult in good health. Here the CDR3 reads CASRPDNSYEQYF. The CDR3 DNA reads TGTGCCAGCAGGCCGGACAACTCCTACGAGCAGTACTTC.